One and the same sample provided the 2 T cell receptor beta chains below, sequenced in a study of blood T cell repertoires in COVID-19. The assay was immunoSEQ multiplex PCR, and TCRdb's table has in-frame clones only and misses some. The data contain 110,000 to 150,000 clones, roughly 82% of them singletons. The sample taken for sequencing was peripheral blood. These receptors all come from a man between 60 and 70 years old with active or convalescent COVID-19.

The CDR3 sequence: CASSLDSYEQYF. The CDR3 DNA is TGTGCCAGTAGTCTTGACAGCTACGAGCAGTACTTC. The chain joins TRBV19 to TRBJ2-7; maybe TRBD1 (5 bases). CDR1 is LNHDA and CDR2 is SQIVND in the germline V gene (reference sequence). Trimming left V 5 bases short and J 3 bases short, with 8 bases between. This CDR3 is 12 amino acids long.

V usage is TRBV25-1 and J usage is TRBJ1-1; 9 nucleotides line up with TRBD1. This CDR3 is built from 15 residues. V was pared by 4 bases and J by 1 base, with 4 bases of the junction left unmatched. Looked up from germline, CDR1 is MGHDK and CDR2 is SYGVNS. As DNA, the CDR3 is TGTGCCAGCAGTGCATCGACAGGGGGGAACACTGAAGCTTTCTTT. Translating it yields CASSASTGGNTEAFF.